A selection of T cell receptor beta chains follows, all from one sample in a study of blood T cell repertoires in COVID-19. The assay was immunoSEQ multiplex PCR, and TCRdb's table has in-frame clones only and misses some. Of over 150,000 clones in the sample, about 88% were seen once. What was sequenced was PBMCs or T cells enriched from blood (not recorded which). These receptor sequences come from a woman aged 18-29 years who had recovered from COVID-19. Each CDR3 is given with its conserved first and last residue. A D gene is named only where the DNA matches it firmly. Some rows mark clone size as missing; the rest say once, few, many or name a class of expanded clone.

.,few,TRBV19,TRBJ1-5,CASTQYSNQPQHF,TGTGCCAGTACCCAGTATAGCAATCAGCCCCAGCATTTT
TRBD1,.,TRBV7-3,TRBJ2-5,CASSLGDRVGIRKLQETQYF,TGTGCCAGCAGCTTAGGGGACAGGGTAGGGATTAGAAAGCTCCAAGAGACCCAGTACTTC
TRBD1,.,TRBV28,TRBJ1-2,CASSSARQGRLGGYTF,TGTGCCAGCAGTTCGGCCCGACAGGGGAGGTTGGGAGGCTACACCTTC
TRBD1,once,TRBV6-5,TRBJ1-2,CASSYDFNRGTDGYTF,TGTGCCAGCAGTTACGATTTTAACAGGGGTACGGATGGCTACACCTTC
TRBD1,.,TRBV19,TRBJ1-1,CASSTITGAGTEAFF,TGTGCCAGTAGTACGATAACAGGGGCGGGCACTGAAGCTTTCTTT
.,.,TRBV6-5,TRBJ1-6,CASSSQGRGDSPLHF,TGTGCCAGCAGCAGCCAGGGGAGAGGGGATTCACCCCTCCACTTT
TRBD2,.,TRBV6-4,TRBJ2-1,CASSDSAGAGNEQFF,TGTGCCAGCAGTGACTCAGCGGGGGCCGGTAATGAGCAGTTCTTC
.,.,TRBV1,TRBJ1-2,CTSPLYGYTF,TGCACCAGCCCTCTCTATGGCTACACCTTC
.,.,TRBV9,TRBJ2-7,CASSPRTVVSEQYF,TGTGCCAGCAGCCCACGGACAGTTGTGAGCGAGCAGTACTTC
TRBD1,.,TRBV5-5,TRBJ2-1,CASSWTGAMNEQFF,TGTGCCAGCAGCTGGACAGGCGCCATGAATGAGCAGTTCTTC
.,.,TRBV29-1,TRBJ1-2,CSAPGEYGYTF,TGCAGCGCCCCGGGAGAATATGGCTACACCTTC
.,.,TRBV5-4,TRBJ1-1,CASSRDYRALNTEAFF,TGTGCCAGCAGCAGGGATTACAGGGCTCTGAACACTGAAGCTTTCTTT
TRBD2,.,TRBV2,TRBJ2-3,CAGAWAAGEADTQYF,TGTGCCGGTGCCTGGGCGGCGGGGGAGGCGGATACGCAGTATTTT
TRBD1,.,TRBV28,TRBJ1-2,CASSRIQGQGSYGYTF,TGTGCCAGCAGCCGGATACAGGGACAGGGCTCCTATGGCTACACCTTC
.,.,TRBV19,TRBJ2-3,CASRRVTADTQYF,TGTGCCAGCCGACGGGTAACGGCAGATACGCAGTATTTT
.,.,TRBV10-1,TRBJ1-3,CASSMDTGNTIYF,TGCGCCAGCAGTATGGACACTGGAAACACCATATATTTT
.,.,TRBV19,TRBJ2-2,CASSSRLVAGELFF,TGTGCCAGTAGTTCTAGACTAGTTGCCGGGGAGCTGTTTTTT
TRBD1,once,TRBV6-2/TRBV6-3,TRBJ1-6,CASSSYRGRRIDSPLHF,TGTGCCAGCAGTTCCTACAGGGGGCGGAGGATTGATTCACCCCTCCACTTT
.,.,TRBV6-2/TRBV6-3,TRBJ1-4,CASSETEIEKLFF,TGTGCCAGCAGTGAGACAGAAATTGAAAAACTGTTTTTT
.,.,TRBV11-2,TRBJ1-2,CASSESDYGYTF,TGTGCCAGCAGCGAGTCGGACTATGGCTACACCTTC
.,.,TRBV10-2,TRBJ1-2,CASSPQRGLDGYTF,TGCGCCAGCAGCCCCCAGCGGGGTCTAGACGGCTACACCTTC
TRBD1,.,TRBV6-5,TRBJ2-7,CASRPGQQYEQYF,TGTGCCAGCAGACCGGGACAGCAATACGAGCAGTACTTC
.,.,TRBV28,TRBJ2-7,CASSPPQAAYEQYF,TGTGCCAGCAGCCCCCCGCAGGCAGCCTACGAGCAGTACTTC
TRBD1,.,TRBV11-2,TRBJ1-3,CASIQGDSSGNTIYF,TGTGCCAGCATACAGGGGGACTCCTCTGGAAACACCATATATTTT
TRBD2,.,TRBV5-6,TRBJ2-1,CASSLFYRVGLADYNEQFF,TGTGCCAGCAGCTTGTTTTATCGAGTGGGACTAGCGGATTACAATGAGCAGTTCTTC
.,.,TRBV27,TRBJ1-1,CASSLTVHTEAFF,TGTGCCAGCAGTTTAACAGTCCACACTGAAGCTTTCTTT